These T cell receptor beta chains were read from a single sample in a study of beta chain features in type 1 diabetes. Generated by immunoSEQ multiplex PCR, the TCRdb table keeps only in-frame clones and is missing some. The sample contains under 800,000 clones, about 16% of which appear only once. Sequencing was done on a sample of naive CD4+ T cells from blood. The origin of the receptors is a man aged 18 to 29 in good health. Both conserved end residues are part of each CDR3. Fields, in order: J gene, D gene, V gene, clone size, CDR3 protein, CDR3 DNA. A D gene is named only where the DNA matches it firmly. The size of a clone is reported for some rows only, either as once, few or many, or as a class for expanded clones.

TRBJ2-5 - TRBV6-5 - CASSLSGMETQYF TGTGCCAGCAGCCTGAGTGGGATGGAGACCCAGTACTTC
TRBJ2-1 - TRBV7-2 - CASKRASAAEQFF TGTGCCAGCAAAAGGGCTAGCGCGGCTGAGCAGTTCTTC
TRBJ2-1 TRBD1 TRBV11-3 - CASSSRQGSYNEQFF TGTGCCAGCAGCTCGAGACAGGGTTCCTACAATGAGCAGTTCTTC
TRBJ1-2 - TRBV21-1 - CASIPTGGAWCYTF TGTGCCAGCATCCCGACGGGCGGGGCTTGGTGCTACACCTTC
TRBJ2-7 - TRBV5-6 few CASSFLGPYEQYF TGTGCCAGCAGCTTTTTGGGCCCCTACGAGCAGTACTTC
TRBJ2-2 TRBD1 TRBV12-5 - CASGLAWVTGTTGELFF TGTGCTAGTGGTTTGGCGTGGGTGACAGGGACCACCGGGGAGCTGTTTTTT
TRBJ2-7 - TRBV4-2 few CASSPTVYEQYF TGTGCCAGCAGCCCGACAGTTTACGAGCAGTACTTC
TRBJ2-7 TRBD1 TRBV14 few CASSQGDRGYEQYF TGTGCCAGCAGCCAAGGGGACAGGGGATACGAGCAGTACTTC
TRBJ1-2 - TRBV27 - CASSSRLTIHYGYTF TGTGCCAGCAGTTCCCGGCTCACCATCCACTATGGCTACACCTTC
TRBJ2-3 - TRBV7-9 - CASSLGALGTDTQYF TGTGCCAGCAGCTTAGGAGCCCTTGGCACAGATACGCAGTATTTT
TRBJ2-5 - TRBV4-2 few CASSPVGNKETQYF TGTGCCAGCAGCCCGGTCGGGAATAAAGAGACCCAGTACTTC
TRBJ2-4 - TRBV28 few CASSLVQAKNIQYF TGTGCCAGCAGTTTAGTACAGGCCAAAAACATTCAGTACTTC
TRBJ1-1 - TRBV7-2 - CASSLEGNTEAFF TGTGCCAGCAGCTTGGAGGGGAACACTGAAGCTTTCTTT
TRBJ2-1 - TRBV5-1 few CASSQGRGIVNEQFF TGCGCCAGCAGCCAGGGGCGGGGGATAGTCAATGAGCAGTTCTTC
TRBJ1-5 - TRBV5-1 few CASSLEAGQPQHF TGCGCCAGCAGCTTGGAGGCGGGTCAGCCCCAGCATTTT
TRBJ2-1 - TRBV9 - CASSVVWQIRSYNEQFF TGTGCCAGCAGCGTAGTTTGGCAGATCCGCTCCTACAATGAGCAGTTCTTC
TRBJ1-1 TRBD1 TRBV9 - CASSEGDREGTEAFF TGTGCCAGCAGCGAGGGGGACAGGGAGGGGACTGAAGCTTTCTTT
TRBJ1-3 - TRBV9 - CASSVGQSRINTIYF TGTGCCAGCAGCGTAGGACAAAGTAGGATAAACACCATATATTTT
TRBJ2-4 TRBD1 TRBV9 - CASSARGQQNIQYF TGTGCCAGCAGCGCCCGGGGACAGCAAAACATTCAGTACTTC
TRBJ2-5 - TRBV5-1 few CASSLAVKAGEWETQYF TGCGCCAGCAGCTTGGCCGTGAAAGCAGGGGAATGGGAGACCCAGTACTTC
TRBJ2-2 - TRBV5-4 - CASSPQPDWDTGELFF TGTGCCAGCAGCCCGCAACCCGACTGGGACACCGGGGAGCTGTTTTTT
TRBJ2-7 - TRBV29-1 few CSVEGSGYEQYF TGCAGCGTTGAAGGTTCGGGATACGAGCAGTACTTC
TRBJ1-1 TRBD1 TRBV5-1 - CASSQWTGPKNTEAFF TGCGCCAGCAGCCAGTGGACAGGTCCTAAGAACACTGAAGCTTTCTTT
TRBJ2-2 - TRBV15 few CATSRDQQGRKTGELFF TGTGCCACCAGCAGAGATCAACAGGGAAGAAAGACCGGGGAGCTGTTTTTT
TRBJ2-3 TRBD2 TRBV4-3 - CASSQAGLAGGSTDTQYF TGCGCCAGCAGCCAAGCCGGACTAGCGGGGGGAAGCACAGATACGCAGTATTTT
TRBJ1-4 - TRBV10-3 - CAISDRLGMWEKLFF TGTGCCATCAGTGACCGATTGGGGATGTGGGAAAAACTGTTTTTT
TRBJ1-1 - TRBV7-3 few CASSELTEAFF TGTGCCAGCAGCGAGCTCACTGAAGCTTTCTTT
TRBJ1-5 - TRBV5-1 - CASSLADRDQPQHF TGCGCCAGCAGCTTGGCCGATAGAGATCAGCCCCAGCATTTT
TRBJ2-1 - TRBV4-1 few CASSQKSGAYNEQFF TGCGCCAGCAGCCAAAAATCGGGCGCCTACAATGAGCAGTTCTTC
TRBJ1-1 - TRBV10-3 - CAISVRTDLEAFF TGTGCCATCAGTGTTAGGACGGATCTTGAAGCTTTCTTT
TRBJ1-2 TRBD1 TRBV27 - CASSFRLSDRNYGYTF TGTGCCAGCAGTTTTAGGTTGTCGGACAGGAACTATGGCTACACCTTC
TRBJ1-5 TRBD1 TRBV19 few CASSIVGQGANQPQHF TGTGCCAGTAGTATAGTTGGACAGGGGGCCAATCAGCCCCAGCATTTT
TRBJ2-5 - TRBV27 - CASSPHEANQETQYF TGTGCCAGCAGTCCTCATGAGGCAAACCAAGAGACCCAGTACTTC
TRBJ1-2 TRBD1 TRBV30 - CAWSRDRAYGYTF TGTGCCTGGAGTAGGGACAGGGCCTATGGCTACACCTTC
TRBJ2-4 - TRBV7-9 - CASGLREAKNIQYF TGTGCCAGCGGCTTACGGGAGGCCAAAAACATTCAGTACTTC
TRBJ2-6 - TRBV7-2 few CASSTYRVSSGANVLTF TGTGCCAGCAGCACCTACCGGGTCTCCTCTGGGGCCAACGTCCTGACTTTC
TRBJ2-5 TRBD1 TRBV5-1 - CASSLDRGRGETQYF TGCGCCAGCAGCCTTGACAGGGGGCGAGGGGAGACCCAGTACTTC
TRBJ1-2 - TRBV7-2 - CASSQGTGHNYGYTF TGTGCCAGCAGCCAGGGTACAGGGCACAACTATGGCTACACCTTC
TRBJ1-5 - TRBV10-3 - CAISGPQGPQHF TGTGCCATCAGTGGGCCCCAAGGGCCCCAGCATTTT
TRBJ2-7 - TRBV7-2 few CASSFTGGPYEQYF TGTGCCAGCAGCTTCACAGGTGGACCCTACGAGCAGTACTTC
TRBJ2-7 TRBD1 TRBV19 few CATKDRGPTEQYF TGTGCCACTAAGGACAGGGGACCTACCGAGCAGTACTTC
TRBJ2-7 - TRBV5-4 few CASRGDYSTSYEQYF TGTGCCAGCAGGGGTGACTACTCCACCTCCTACGAGCAGTACTTC
TRBJ2-7 - TRBV7-2 - CASSLDSGTYYEQYF TGTGCCAGCAGCTTAGACTCCGGGACATACTACGAGCAGTACTTC
TRBJ1-5 TRBD1 TRBV5-5 - CASSRIGTARGQPQHF TGTGCCAGCAGCCGGATCGGGACAGCGAGGGGTCAGCCCCAGCATTTT
TRBJ2-1 TRBD2 TRBV13 few CASSPPGRYNEQFF TGTGCCAGCAGCCCACCCGGGAGGTACAATGAGCAGTTCTTC
TRBJ2-7 - TRBV7-9 few CASSLSRGNEQYF TGTGCCAGCAGCTTGAGTCGGGGGAACGAGCAGTACTTC
TRBJ2-7 - TRBV29-1 - CSVVGVFSYEQYF TGCAGCGTTGTAGGGGTTTTTTCCTACGAGCAGTACTTC
TRBJ2-4 - TRBV4-3 few CASSQERGINIQYF TGCGCCAGCAGCCAAGAGAGGGGAATAAACATTCAGTACTTC
TRBJ2-3 TRBD2 TRBV14 few CASSEARTSGSDTQYF TGTGCCAGCAGCGAAGCGCGGACTAGCGGTTCCGATACGCAGTATTTT
TRBJ1-4 TRBD1 TRBV28 - CASNGQGRGNEKLFF TGTGCCAGCAATGGACAGGGCCGGGGAAATGAAAAACTGTTTTTT
TRBJ2-6 - TRBV15 once CATSRGGSGANVLTF TGTGCCACCAGCAGAGGAGGGTCTGGGGCCAACGTCCTGACTTTC
TRBJ2-4 - TRBV28 few CASSLWGLAKNIQYF TGTGCCAGCAGTTTATGGGGACTAGCCAAAAACATTCAGTACTTC